There are a few counts of the clone carrying this TCR beta chain. Its antigen is still unknown. Once RNA had been extracted, it was reverse transcribed into cDNA to act as the sequencing template. Profiling relied on immunoSEQ multiplex PCR, and the TCRdb table lists in-frame clones only, not all of them. This sample yields approximately 300,000 clones, of which 55% to 70% are seen a single time; under 2% belongs to the top ten. These data come from a study of CD8+ T cells in alopecia areata. The treatment: oral pan-JAK inhibitor, 5-10 mg twice daily. This CDR3 is 13 amino acids long. Germline CDR1 and CDR2: GTSNPN and SVGIG (reference sequence). The V end lost 4 bases, the J end lost 2 bases, and 9 bases lay between the germline ends. Study-wide results and limits: Compared with normal scalp, lesional scalp had higher clonality and more expanded CD8+ clones. As there was one nonresponder, how baseline CD8+ expansion relates to response remains uncertain.

The sequence derives from a human donor with alopecia areata. The sequences come from CD4+ T cells sorted from blood, collected at week 24, from a patient treated with tofacitinib. This chain joins TRBV30 and TRBJ1-5; D is unclear. The CDR3 coding sequence is TGTGCCTGGAACGGGGTCCGCAATCAGCCCCAGCATTTT. Amino acid sequence: CAWNGVRNQPQHF.